This TCR beta chain derives from a study of shared clonotypes between healthy human individuals. The CDR3 is 11 residues long. After removal of 4 bases from V and 7 bases from J, the junction contained 3 bases not matched to a gene. Germline-derived CDR1 and CDR2 are SQVTM and ANQGSEA. Some clones are missing from TCRdb's copy, which holds only in-frame ones; the method was immunoSEQ multiplex PCR. The repertoire holds 600,000 to 700,000 clones, with around 73% as singletons. Sequencing was performed on memory CD4+ T cells sorted from blood. Subset noted: CD45RA-negative fraction. This chain connects TRBV29-1 to TRBJ2-7; 8 positions match TRBD2. The receptor was derived from a woman aged 25 to 39 in good health. The CDR3 DNA reads TGCAGCGTTGGAGCGGGAGTGGAGCAGTACTTC. It encodes CSVGAGVEQYF.